The 26 T cell receptor beta chains below come from one sample, sequenced in a study of blood T cell repertoires in COVID-19. The data were produced by immunoSEQ multiplex PCR, yet TCRdb's version contains in-frame clones alone and is incomplete. This sample has around 400,000 clones, with under 90% found just once. The material sequenced was PBMCs or T cells enriched from blood (not recorded which). The receptor source for this set is a woman under 40 who had recovered from COVID-19.

The chain is built from TRBV30 and TRBJ1-1, with 8 bases fitting TRBD1. J lost 5 bases, V lost 2 bases, and 7 bases had no gene match. Germline V CDR1 and CDR2: GTSNPN, SVGIG (reference sequence). CDR3 length: 14 amino acids. Here the CDR3 reads CAWSRSQGATEAFF. CDR3 DNA sequence: TGTGCCTGGAGTCGGAGTCAGGGGGCTACTGAAGCTTTCTTT.

The V and J genes are TRBV5-1 and TRBJ2-5; 7 nucleotides align to TRBD2. The V and J ends lost 4 bases and 2 bases, in that order; junction bases with no gene match: 11. The germline V gene has CDR1 SGHRS and CDR2 YFSETQ. The CDR3 sequence is 16 residues long. The CDR3 protein is CASSPSVGGGQETQYF. The CDR3 DNA reads TGCGCCAGCAGCCCCTCAGTTGGGGGGGGGCAAGAGACCCAGTACTTC.

For the CDR3, the DNA is TGTGCCAGTAGTATAGACCGCGCGACGGGACTACTTTTCACAGATACGCAGTATTTT. It codes for CASSIDRATGLLFTDTQYF. The chain recombines TRBV19 with TRBJ2-3; 7 bases agree with TRBD2. Germline trimming cut 0 bases from V and 2 bases from J; bases unmatched to any gene: 14. Germline assignment: CDR1 LNHDA and CDR2 SQIVND (reference sequence). CDR3 length: 19 residues.

V and J are TRBV7-2 and TRBJ1-5; the D is unclear. CDR3 size: 15 residues. The V gene lost 0 bases and the J gene lost 4 bases, with 10 bases spanning the gap. From germline, CDR1 is SGHTA and CDR2 FQGNSA. Here the CDR3 DNA reads TGTGCCAGCAGCTTAGCGGGAGGCCCAAATCAGCCCCAGCATTTT. Translating it yields CASSLAGGPNQPQHF.

The CDR3 coding sequence is TGTGCCAGCAGTGTAGGCAGGGGGCCGCGCGGCTACACCTTC. This sequence encodes CASSVGRGPRGYTF. The chain carries TRBV2 and TRBJ1-2; 8 bases map to TRBD1. The V and J ends lost 4 bases and 8 bases, in that order; junction bases with no gene match: 9. Germline V gene sequence: CDR1 SNHLY, CDR2 FYNNEI. This CDR3 comprises 14 residues.

The rearrangement links TRBV6-5 to TRBJ1-1; 8 nucleotides agree with TRBD1. CDR3 length equals 14 residues. CDR1 and CDR2 (germline): MNHEY, SVGAGI. V lost 10 bases, J lost 4 bases, and 11 bases stayed unmatched. The CDR3 protein is CATDRGKGGTEAFF. Written as DNA, the CDR3 is TGTGCCACCGACAGGGGAAAAGGAGGCACTGAAGCTTTCTTT.

The chain carries TRBV5-1 and TRBJ1-1; D ambiguous. Trimming left V 0 bases short and J 4 bases short, with 13 bases between. Germline V gives CDR1 SGHRS, CDR2 YFSETQ. CDR3 length equals 15 residues. Written as DNA, the CDR3 is TGCGCCAGCAGCTTGGTCGGGTCCGGGAGCACTGAAGCTTTCTTT. Translating gives CASSLVGSGSTEAFF.

The chain is built from TRBV5-6 and TRBJ1-5, with 7 bases that match TRBD1. CDR3 size: 17 residues. Trimming took 4 bases from V and 5 from J; bases not matched to a gene: 15. Germline CDR1 and CDR2: SGHDT and YYEEEE. The CDR3 protein is CASSRGQTRLADQPQHF. The CDR3 DNA is TGTGCCAGCAGCCGGGGACAGACTCGCCTAGCCGATCAGCCCCAGCATTTT.

This chain uses TRBV5-1 with TRBJ2-3, with 7 bases fitting TRBD2. Germline-derived CDR1 and CDR2 are SGHRS and YFSETQ. This CDR3 has 15 residues. With 5 bases clipped from V and 2 bases from J, the junction kept 8 bases outside the gene matches. DNA for the CDR3: TGCGCCAGCAGTTCCGGGGGGAGAGTCACAGATACGCAGTATTTT. This encodes CASSSGGRVTDTQYF.

This chain joins TRBV9 and TRBJ1-2, with D possibly being TRBD1 (5 bases). The CDR3 runs to 16 residues. Germline CDR1 SGDLS, CDR2 YYNGEE. V dropped 4 bases and J dropped 0 bases, with 16 bases sitting between them. The DNA for the CDR3 is TGTGCCAGCAGCAAAGGGACGGGACTAGCTAACTATGGCTACACCTTC. Translation gives CASSKGTGLANYGYTF.

This clone was seen once. The chain employs TRBV6-5 and TRBJ1-5; the D gene is possibly TRBD1 (6 bases). Trimming stripped 7 bases from V and 8 bases from J, with 21 bases between. Germline V lookup: CDR1 MNHEY, CDR2 SVGAGI. This CDR3 contains 15 residues. The CDR3, as DNA: TGTGCCAGCAAAAGAACAGGGAGTCTGTCTAAGCCCCAGCATTTT. Amino acid sequence: CASKRTGSLSKPQHF.

The CDR3 DNA follows: TGTGCCGTTGGGGCGCAAGGAAACACCATATATTTT. It yields the protein CAVGAQGNTIYF. This sequence joins TRBV7-6 and TRBJ1-3; possibly TRBD1 for D (5 bases). V lost 11 bases and J lost 4, with 12 bases in between. Looked up from germline, CDR1 is SGHVS and CDR2 is FNYEAQ. The CDR3 consists of 12 residues.

This chain joins TRBV9 and TRBJ2-3, with TRBD1 as a possible D gene (5 bases). Germline lookup yields CDR1 SGDLS and CDR2 YYNGEE. V shed 0 bases and J shed 6 bases, with 14 bases lying between them. The CDR3 is made up of 15 amino acids. The chain's CDR3 is CASSVGRAGRDTQYF. The CDR3 DNA follows: TGTGCCAGCAGCGTAGGCAGGGCTGGTCGGGATACGCAGTATTTT.

The genes are TRBV7-9 and TRBJ2-7; 11 bases fit TRBD2. V lost 2 bases to trimming and J lost 5 bases; unmatched junction nucleotides: 8. Germline V gene sequence: CDR1 SEHNR, CDR2 FQNEAQ (reference sequence). The CDR3 runs 16 residues. The CDR3 spells CASSLITTSGSDEQYF. In nucleotides, the CDR3 is TGTGCCAGCAGCTTAATAACAACTAGCGGGAGCGACGAGCAGTACTTC. Looking up the rest from reference TRBV7-9 and TRBJ2-7 gives the full variable domain: DTGVSQNPRHKITKRGQNVTFRCDPISEHNRLYWYRQTLGQGPEFLTYFQNEAQLEKSRLLSDRFSAERPKGSFSTLEIQRTEQGDSAMYLCASSLITTSGSDEQYFGPGTRLTVT.

V usage is TRBV30 and J usage is TRBJ2-7; D uncertain. The germline V and J ends were trimmed by 3 bases and 0 bases, with 9 bases remaining between them. This CDR3 has 13 amino acids. In germline, CDR1 is GTSNPN, CDR2 SVGIG (reference sequence). CDR3: CAWRALLSYEQYF. Here the CDR3 DNA reads TGTGCCTGGAGAGCTCTGCTCTCCTACGAGCAGTACTTC.

The rearrangement uses TRBV7-9 and TRBJ1-6; 12 nucleotides align to TRBD1. Per the germline V gene, CDR1 is SEHNR and CDR2 is FQNEAQ (reference sequence). V lost 3 bases and J lost 6; bases outside the gene matches: 3. The CDR3 is 16 amino acids. In nucleotides, the CDR3 is TGTGCCAGCAGCTTGGGACAGGGGGCGAGTAATTCACCCCTCCACTTT. Translation gives CASSLGQGASNSPLHF. Full variable domain (rest looked up from reference TRBV7-9 and TRBJ1-6): DTGVSQNPRHKITKRGQNVTFRCDPISEHNRLYWYRQTLGQGPEFLTYFQNEAQLEKSRLLSDRFSAERPKGSFSTLEIQRTEQGDSAMYLCASSLGQGASNSPLHFGNGTRLTVT.

This clone has only one observation. The CDR3 here is CASRGGLAGGRVTQYF. The CDR3 DNA sequence: TGTGCCAGCAGGGGAGGACTAGCGGGAGGGCGAGTTACGCAGTATTTT. J is TRBJ2-3 and V is TRBV3-1 (or the pseudogene TRBV3-2); TRBD2 agrees at 15 bases. The CDR3 runs to 16 residues. CDR1 is LGHDT and CDR2 is YNNKEL in the germline V gene (reference sequence). Trimming removed 6 bases from V and 8 bases from J; junction bases left unmatched: 9.

V gene TRBV10-3 combines with J gene TRBJ2-7; TRBD1 agrees at 7 bases. V shed 3 bases and J 6 bases; nucleotides not matched to a gene: 8. Per germline, CDR1 ENHRY and CDR2 SYGVKD. The CDR3 extends over 14 amino acids. The CDR3 reads CAISDETGFFEQYF. CDR3 bases: TGTGCCATCAGTGACGAGACAGGGTTCTTCGAGCAGTACTTC.

The chain links TRBV7-9 to TRBJ1-2, with 10 positions matching TRBD1. CDR1 is SEHNR, CDR2 FQNEAQ, per germline (reference sequence). V lost 4 bases, J lost 11 bases, and 7 bases stayed unmatched. The CDR3 length is 13 residues. This CDR3 is CASSSGTGVAYTF. The CDR3 DNA follows: TGTGCCAGCAGCTCCGGGACAGGGGTTGCATACACCTTC.

This chain joins TRBV18 and TRBJ2-5; unclear D gene. Germline values: CDR1 KGHSH, CDR2 LQKENI. The CDR3 contains 15 residues. V was shortened by 2 bases and J by 5 bases, with 15 bases between the two germline ends. The CDR3 here is CASSPDTLSWETQYF. In nucleotides, the CDR3 is TGTGCCAGCTCACCAGACACCTTATCATGGGAGACCCAGTACTTC.

The chain links TRBV29-1 to TRBJ2-3; D is undetermined. V was cut by 4 bases and J by 1 base, with 6 bases left in between. This CDR3 has 12 residues. Germline V CDR1 and CDR2: SQVTM, ANQGSEA. The CDR3, as DNA: TGCAGCGTTGCGGTAGGCACAGATACGCAGTATTTT. The encoded protein is CSVAVGTDTQYF.

This clone was observed once. The rearrangement joins TRBV12-5 to TRBJ2-1; 14 bases align to TRBD2. CDR3 length: 20 amino acids. The trim removed 5 bases at V and 5 bases at J, leaving 17 bases unmatched. Germline-derived CDR1 and CDR2 are LGHNT and FRNRAP. The CDR3 reads CASGGPGLAGAGLLHNEQFF. Here the CDR3 DNA reads TGTGCTAGTGGTGGACCGGGACTAGCGGGGGCCGGCCTTCTACACAATGAGCAGTTCTTC. The variable domain in full, with the rest retrieved from reference TRBV12-5 and TRBJ2-1, is DARVTQTPRHKVTEMGQEVTMRCQPILGHNTVFWYRQTMMQGLELLAYFRNRAPLDDSGMPKDRFSAEMPDATLATLKIQPSEPRDSAVYFCASGGPGLAGAGLLHNEQFFGPGTRLTVL.

This chain connects TRBV11-2 to TRBJ2-5; 9 nucleotides align to TRBD2. Germline lookup yields CDR1 SGHAT and CDR2 FQNNGV. Unmatched junction bases numbered 7, after V lost 0 bases and J lost 5 bases. CDR3 size: 16 residues. The DNA of the CDR3 is TGTGCCAGCAGCTTAGACACAGGGGCGGGAGGGGAGACCCAGTACTTC. The encoded protein is CASSLDTGAGGETQYF.

The chain links TRBV12-3 or TRBV12-4 to TRBJ1-1; D is perhaps TRBD1 (5 bases). This CDR3 is 13 amino acids long. V shed 6 bases and J shed 5 bases, with 13 bases lying between them. The CDR3 nucleotides are TGTGCCAGCAGCTGGGGGGGGGATACTGAAGCTTTCTTT. As protein: CASSWGGDTEAFF.

This chain uses TRBV12-3 or TRBV12-4 with TRBJ2-1; D call uncertain. V was pared by 6 bases and J by 6 bases, with 6 bases between. The CDR3 runs 11 residues. CDR3 in amino acids: CASRAGNEQFF. Here the CDR3 DNA reads TGTGCCAGCAGGGCAGGCAATGAGCAGTTCTTC.

A word on this clone: The germline gene is not matched at one end of the junction; a read error may be the cause. The V and J genes are TRBV30 and TRBJ1-2, with 7 bases matching TRBD1. Germline V gene sequence: CDR1 GTSNPN, CDR2 SVGIG (reference sequence). The CDR3 has 13 residues. CDR3 region: CAWRTDRAVRAGF. The CDR3 nucleotides are TGTGCCTGGAGGACCGACAGGGCGGTTCGGGCTGGGTTC.